This TCR beta chain emerged from a study of identical twins. Overall study findings and caveats: Abundant beta clonotypes from cord blood had fewer insertions, unlike memory repertoires, which showed none.

This CDR3 region has 14 residues. Germline V gene sequence: CDR1 MNHNS, CDR2 SASEGT. Trimming cost V 5 bases and J 0 bases, with 11 bases left between them. Template switching supplied a universal primer site; unique molecular identifiers were carried on the cDNA. TCRdb re-called the 5' RACE reads through MiXCR, storing one row per CDR3 protein. The sample yields around 300,000 distinct CDR3 sequences, under 9% seen once. Notes on this clonotype: Its antigen is still unknown.

The same sample was also used in a study of yellow fever vaccine responses in identical twins.

Sequencing was performed on memory (CD45RO+) T cells sorted from blood. This sequence joins TRBV6-1 and TRBJ2-7; D remains ambiguous. This TCR was recovered from a woman younger than 30 in good health. The CDR3 sequence: CASSPGGYSYEQYF. CDR3 in DNA: TGTGCCAGCAGTCCAGGCGGTTACTCCTACGAGCAGTACTTC.